This is a list of T cell receptor beta chains from one sample in a study of blood T cell repertoires in COVID-19. TCRdb's copy holds only in-frame clones and misses some; the assay was immunoSEQ multiplex PCR. The profile shows about 49,000 clones, around 85% of them singletons. Sample: peripheral blood. The receptors originated from a human donor in a cohort sampled during active COVID-19. Both conserved end residues are part of each CDR3. The order of the fields is D gene, J gene, clone size, V gene, CDR3 DNA, CDR3 protein. A D gene is named only where the DNA matches it firmly. The size entry is marked missing in some rows and otherwise reads once, few, many or a size class.

TRBD2 | TRBJ2-1 | once | TRBV27 | TGTGCCAGCAGTTTATCACGGGGGGGGCAAGAACCCTACAATGAGCAGTTCTTC | CASSLSRGGQEPYNEQFF
TRBD2 | TRBJ2-1 | . | TRBV4-2 | TGTGCCAGCAGCCAAGGTCAGGGAGGGTACGAGGCGGGGGAGCAGTTCTTC | CASSQGQGGYEAGEQFF
. | TRBJ1-6 | . | TRBV7-9 | TGTGCCAGCAGCTCAACCATGGGACTTAATTCACCCCTCCACTTT | CASSSTMGLNSPLHF
TRBD1 | TRBJ2-3 | . | TRBV19 | TGTGCCAGTAGTACCCGGACAGGCTCTAGCACAGATACGCAGTATTTT | CASSTRTGSSTDTQYF
. | TRBJ1-2 | . | TRBV29-1 | TGCAGCGTTGAGAGGGCCGCTCTCTATGGCTACACCTTC | CSVERAALYGYTF
TRBD1 | TRBJ1-4 | . | TRBV28 | TGTGCCAGCAGTTCCCCAGGGGGGACAGGGAGTGAAAAACTGTTTTTT | CASSSPGGTGSEKLFF
. | TRBJ2-7 | . | TRBV2 | TGTGCCAGCAGTGGACAGATCTACGAGCAGTACTTC | CASSGQIYEQYF
TRBD1 | TRBJ2-3 | . | TRBV7-9 | TGTGCCAGCAGCTCCCCCGGGACAGGGGGAATCGCAGATACGCAGTATTTT | CASSSPGTGGIADTQYF
. | TRBJ1-3 | . | TRBV4-3 | TGCGCCAGCAGCCAAGCCCCTCGTGGGCCATCGGGAAACACCATATATTTT | CASSQAPRGPSGNTIYF
. | TRBJ2-5 | once | TRBV3-1/TRBV3-2 | TGTGCCAGCAGCCAACGACCCTCGGGGAGTTCCGAGACCCAGTACTTC | CASSQRPSGSSETQYF
. | TRBJ1-3 | . | TRBV12-3/TRBV12-4 | TGTGCCAGCAGTCAGGGGCCTGGAAACACCATATATTTT | CASSQGPGNTIYF
. | TRBJ2-1 | . | TRBV27 | TGTGCCAGCAGCAGGGTTGGTGAGCAGTTCTTC | CASSRVGEQFF
. | TRBJ2-3 | once | TRBV6-5 | TGTGCCAGCGAATCTAGCTCCACAGATACGCAGTATTTT | CASESSSTDTQYF
. | TRBJ2-1 | . | TRBV6-5 | TGTGCCAGCAGTTACTCACTAACCAACCACAATGAGCAGTTCTTC | CASSYSLTNHNEQFF
. | TRBJ2-5 | . | TRBV28 | TGTGCCAGCAGTCAAGGGGCCCAAGAGACCCAGTACTTC | CASSQGAQETQYF
. | TRBJ1-3 | . | TRBV30 | TGTGCCTGGAGTGGGGGGGTTGGAAACACCATATATTTT | CAWSGGVGNTIYF
TRBD1 | TRBJ2-7 | . | TRBV23-1 | TGCGCCAGCAGTCACCCGGGACAGGGGCTAACCTACGAGCAGTACTTC | CASSHPGQGLTYEQYF
TRBD1 | TRBJ2-3 | once | TRBV5-4 | TGTGCCAGCAGCTCCCGACAGGGGAACACAGATACGCAGTATTTT | CASSSRQGNTDTQYF
TRBD2 | TRBJ2-1 | . | TRBV7-2 | TGTGCCAGCAGCTTAGTTAGCGGGAGTGGGTACAATGAGCAGTTCTTC | CASSLVSGSGYNEQFF
. | TRBJ1-1 | . | TRBV3-1/TRBV3-2 | TGTGCCAGCAGCCAGGTTTTTGGGAGGGGATTGTACACTGAAGCTTTCTTT | CASSQVFGRGLYTEAFF
. | TRBJ2-3 | . | TRBV9 | TGTGCCAGCAGCGCGGGTGGGGGGACCACGTACACAGATACGCAGTATTTT | CASSAGGGTTYTDTQYF
. | TRBJ2-5 | . | TRBV6-5 | TGTGCCAGCAGTTACCCAGGGGGAGGAGAGACCCAGTACTTC | CASSYPGGGETQYF
TRBD2 | TRBJ2-7 | . | TRBV7-9 | TGTGCCAGCAGCTCCGGACTAGCGGGATACTACGAGCAGTACTTC | CASSSGLAGYYEQYF
. | TRBJ2-1 | few | TRBV10-3 | TGTGCCATCAGTGACGGTAGAGAAACTCGCTTGCATGAGCAGTTCTTC | CAISDGRETRLHEQFF
. | TRBJ1-2 | . | TRBV12-3/TRBV12-4 | TGTGCCAGCAGTTTACGCGTTTATGGCTACACCTTC | CASSLRVYGYTF
. | TRBJ2-5 | . | TRBV24-1 | TGTGCCACCAGTGATAGATATAGGACGGACGGAGGGCAGTACTTC | CATSDRYRTDGGQYF
TRBD1 | TRBJ2-1 | . | TRBV3-1/TRBV3-2 | TGTGCCAGCAGCCGACTCGGAGGGACAGGGATGGTCAATGAGCAGTTCTTC | CASSRLGGTGMVNEQFF
. | TRBJ1-1 | . | TRBV2 | TGTGCCAGCAGCGCAGTAGCTTTCTTT | CASSAVAFF
TRBD1 | TRBJ1-6 | . | TRBV30 | TGTGCCTGGAGTGTGACGACAGGGAGGAATTCACCCCTCCACTTT | CAWSVTTGRNSPLHF
TRBD1 | TRBJ1-2 | once | TRBV6-6 | TGTGCCAGCAGAACCTCCGACAGGGGGTATGGCTACACCTTC | CASRTSDRGYGYTF
TRBD1 | TRBJ2-7 | . | TRBV28 | TGTGCCAGCAGTGGTCGGGACAGGGTAACCTACGAGCAGTACTTC | CASSGRDRVTYEQYF
TRBD2 | TRBJ2-1 | . | TRBV10-3 | TGTGCCCCCCCGGGGGGGGGCCCCTACAATGAGCAGTTCTTC | CAPPGGGPYNEQFF
TRBD1 | TRBJ1-3 | . | TRBV7-2 | TGTGCCAGCAGCTCCCCAGGGGGTAACTCTGGAAACACCATATATTTT | CASSSPGGNSGNTIYF
. | TRBJ1-3 | . | TRBV6-5 | TGTGCCAGCATAATAGCCTCTGGAAACACCATATATTTT | CASIIASGNTIYF
. | TRBJ2-3 | . | TRBV7-3 | TGTGCCAGCAGCCCTAACACAGATACGCAGTATTTT | CASSPNTDTQYF
. | TRBJ2-1 | . | TRBV4-1 | TGCGCCAGCAGCCAAGTCTTCTCTCCAAAACCCGCCCCGCAGGCCTACAATGAGCAGTTCTTC | CASSQVFSPKPAPQAYNEQFF
TRBD2 | TRBJ2-7 | medium-sized | TRBV11-2 | TGTGCCAGCAGCTTAGGGACTAGCGGCTACGAGCAGTACTTC | CASSLGTSGYEQYF
TRBD2 | TRBJ2-7 | few | TRBV4-3 | TGCGCCAGCAGCCAAGAAGCTAGCGGGAAGGGATACGAGCAGTACTTC | CASSQEASGKGYEQYF
. | TRBJ1-1 | . | TRBV7-3 | TGTGCCAGCAGCCCGGAGGGGAGGAACACTGAAGCTTTCTTT | CASSPEGRNTEAFF
. | TRBJ2-3 | . | TRBV5-1 | TGCGCCAGCAGCTTTGGTGCGGTCACAGATACGCAGTATTTT | CASSFGAVTDTQYF
. | TRBJ2-1 | . | TRBV7-2 | TGTGCCAGCAGCTTTCAAGCGGGTACCTACAATGAGCAGTTCTTC | CASSFQAGTYNEQFF
. | TRBJ1-5 | few | TRBV19 | TGTGCCAGTAGTATGGGGGGAACCCAGCCCCAGCATTTT | CASSMGGTQPQHF
. | TRBJ1-4 | . | TRBV30 | TGTGCTTGCGGGGGGCGGTTAGGGGAAAAACTGTTTTTT | CACGGRLGEKLFF
. | TRBJ1-3 | . | TRBV5-4 | TGTGCCAGCAGTCACGGGTCCGCTAACTCTGGAAACACCATATATTTT | CASSHGSANSGNTIYF
. | TRBJ2-6 | . | TRBV11-2 | TGTGCCAGCAGCTTAGCGTCAGGGATCTACTCTGGGGCCAACGTCCTGACTTTC | CASSLASGIYSGANVLTF
. | TRBJ2-3 | . | TRBV4-1 | TGCGCCAGCAGCCAACCGACAGCGTTCAGGGATACGCAGTATTTT | CASSQPTAFRDTQYF
. | TRBJ1-4 | . | TRBV30 | TGTGCCTGGAGCGTGGCTACAGGATCTACAGAAAAACTGTTTTTT | CAWSVATGSTEKLFF
TRBD1 | TRBJ2-7 | . | TRBV6-2/TRBV6-3 | TGTGCCAGCAGTTACACACGGACAGGGTCCGAGCAGTACTTC | CASSYTRTGSEQYF
TRBD1 | TRBJ1-1 | . | TRBV5-6 | TGTGCCAGCAGCTTGTTCGAGACAGGGTTAGGATACACTGAAGCTTTCTTT | CASSLFETGLGYTEAFF
. | TRBJ2-3 | . | TRBV30 | TGTGCCTGGAGTGTACCTGGCCTAGCGACAGATACGCAGTATTTT | CAWSVPGLATDTQYF
TRBD2 | TRBJ2-7 | . | TRBV27 | TGTGCCAGCAGTCCAGCGGGGGGAAGTATCTACGAGCAGTACTTC | CASSPAGGSIYEQYF
. | TRBJ2-7 | . | TRBV11-2 | TGTGCCAGCAGCTCCTGGGTGGACACAACCTACGAGCAGTACTTC | CASSSWVDTTYEQYF
TRBD1 | TRBJ2-3 | . | TRBV7-9 | TGTGCCAGCAGTAACCGGGACAGGGGGGATACGCAGTATTTT | CASSNRDRGDTQYF
TRBD1 | TRBJ1-3 | . | TRBV2 | TGTGCCAGCAGTGGGGACAGGGCTAGAAACACCATATATTTT | CASSGDRARNTIYF
TRBD2 | TRBJ2-3 | . | TRBV6-1 | TGTGCCAGCAGTGGGGGGCGAGGGACTAGCGACACAGATACGCAGTATTTT | CASSGGRGTSDTDTQYF
TRBD2 | TRBJ2-2 | . | TRBV5-1 | TGCGCCAGCAGCTTGTCCGGGGGGGCGAACACCGGGGAGCTGTTTTTT | CASSLSGGANTGELFF
TRBD2 | TRBJ2-7 | once | TRBV7-3 | TGTGCCAGCAGCTTAGCGGGGGAAGTTCCCTACGAGCAGTACTTC | CASSLAGEVPYEQYF
TRBD1 | TRBJ1-2 | . | TRBV6-5 | TGTGCCAGCAGTACCGGGACAGATTTTTATGGCTACACCTTC | CASSTGTDFYGYTF
TRBD1 | TRBJ1-6 | . | TRBV2 | TGTGCCAGCAGGGACAGGGGATTCTATAATTCACCCCTCCACTTT | CASRDRGFYNSPLHF